The clone carrying this T cell receptor (beta chain) was detected many times. The antigen is not known. The sample originates from a study of T cells in Graves' hyperthyroidism and ophthalmopathy. The study, taken as a whole, reports: Stable hyperthyroidism was told apart from ophthalmopathy by a model built on 13 V-J features. The model's output predicted ophthalmopathy at a median of about 5.9 months prior to onset. Most thyroid-expanded clonotypes above 0.001 were also found in blood.

Trimming stripped 5 bases from V and 2 bases from J, with 13 bases between. The length of the CDR3 is 16 residues. Germline CDR1 LNHNV, CDR2 YYDKDF (reference sequence). Researchers amplified the TCR beta CDR3 regions from RNA transcripts. HTBI primers were the set used in a first-round RT-PCR of the TCR CDR3. TCRdb re-analysed the multiplex PCR reads in MiXCR, keeping a single row per CDR3 protein. The sample lists a few hundred thousand distinct CDR3 sequences; 35% to 55% were seen once. Sequenced: peripheral blood or thyroid tissue (not recorded which). The clonotype was recovered from an adult woman with Graves' disease, either hyperthyroidism or ophthalmopathy (not recorded which). The J gene is TRBJ2-6, the V gene TRBV15; a possible D gene is TRBD2 (5 bases). CDR3 DNA sequence: TGTGCCACCAGCCCCCTTGGGGAGCCTGGGGCCAACGTCCTGACTTTC. Amino acids: CATSPLGEPGANVLTF.